The 7 T cell receptor beta chains reported below all come from one sample, sequenced in a study of T cell changes during pregnancy in multiple sclerosis. The protocol was immunoSEQ multiplex PCR, while the TCRdb copy is restricted to in-frame clones and leaves out a portion. The data show 30,000 to 35,000 clones, roughly nine tenths seen once. The sample here was CD8+ T cells from peripheral blood mononuclear cells, taken after pregnancy. These TCRs come from a female donor with multiple sclerosis, enrolled in a pregnancy study.

This clone was observed a handful of times. The V and J genes are TRBV6-1 and TRBJ1-1; weak D call: TRBD1 (5 bases). CDR1 and CDR2 from the germline V gene are MNHNS and SASEGT. The CDR3 has 11 amino acids. The germline V and J ends were trimmed by 2 bases and 14 bases, with 12 bases remaining between them. The CDR3 DNA reads as TGTGCCAGCAGTGAATCTAAGGAGGGGTTCTTT. Encoded protein: CASSESKEGFF.

This chain joins TRBV4-3 and TRBJ2-1; perhaps TRBD1 as D (6 bases). The CDR3 contains 13 residues. Germline values: CDR1 LGHNA, CDR2 YSLEER. V shed 4 bases and J shed 4 bases, with 8 bases lying between them. The CDR3 nucleotides read TGCGCCAGCAGCCTCAGGGGTTACAATGAGCAGTTCTTC. Amino acid sequence: CASSLRGYNEQFF.

The chain couples TRBV5-1 to TRBJ2-7; no reliable D call. Germline V lookup: CDR1 SGHRS, CDR2 YFSETQ. The CDR3 covers 14 residues. V was shortened by 4 bases and J by 0 bases, with 11 bases between the two germline ends. CDR3 DNA sequence: TGCGCCAGCAGCGTGACACTGAGCTCCTACGAGCAGTACTTC. Translation: CASSVTLSSYEQYF.

The chain is built from TRBV6-5 and TRBJ1-1; D is uncertain. The CDR3 is made up of 14 amino acids. Germline values: CDR1 MNHEY, CDR2 SVGAGI. V lost 0 bases and J 5 bases, leaving 10 bases between the germline ends. The CDR3 protein is CASSYSGGKTEAFF. Written as DNA, the CDR3 is TGTGCCAGCAGTTACTCCGGCGGGAAGACTGAAGCTTTCTTT.

The chain uses TRBV4-3 and TRBJ2-2; D is ambiguous. The length of the CDR3 is 17 residues. Germline loops: CDR1 LGHNA, CDR2 YSLEER. Trimming took 2 bases from V and 0 from J, leaving 13 bases between them. The CDR3 region has the DNA TGCGCCAGCAGCCAATCGTCCTCGGGTTCGAACACCGGGGAGCTGTTTTTT. This sequence encodes CASSQSSSGSNTGELFF.

This chain connects TRBV9 to TRBJ1-4, with D possibly matching TRBD1 (5 bases). Trimming took off 3 bases at V and 3 bases at J, with 9 bases between the two ends. The germline CDR1 and CDR2 sequences are SGDLS and YYNGEE. There are 14 residues in the CDR3. CDR3 loop: CASSGGDANEKLFF. Here the CDR3 DNA reads TGTGCCAGCAGCGGGGGGGACGCTAATGAAAAACTGTTTTTT.

The chain uses TRBV7-9 and TRBJ2-5; 7 positions match TRBD1. J was trimmed by 2 bases and V by 8 bases; bases with no gene match: 5. The CDR3 length is 13 residues. Germline loops: CDR1 SEHNR, CDR2 FQNEAQ (reference sequence). For the CDR3, the DNA is TGTGCCAGCTATGACAGGGTTCAAGAGACCCAGTACTTC. Its protein is CASYDRVQETQYF.